Below are 21 T cell receptor beta chains sequenced from a single sample in a study of OX40 agonist ivuxolimab in advanced cancers. Sequencing was performed with immunoSEQ multiplex PCR; in TCRdb, only in-frame clones are kept and a portion is missing. The data show 65,000 to 95,000 clones, 80% to 95% seen once. Specimen: CD4+ or CD8+ T cells sorted from blood, collected in a trial of the OX40 agonist ivuxolimab. Receptors were obtained from an adult with an advanced solid tumor such as melanoma, head and neck, liver or kidney cancer.

The V and J genes are TRBV5-1 and TRBJ2-1, with D perhaps assigned TRBD1 or TRBD2 (7 bases each). The V gene lost 4 bases and the J gene lost 3 bases, with 14 bases spanning the gap. The CDR3 runs 15 residues. CDR1 and CDR2 from the germline V gene are SGHRS and YFSETQ. The CDR3 loop reads CASSRTGDYYNEQFF. CDR3 sequence (DNA): TGCGCCAGCAGCCGTACAGGGGACTACTACAATGAGCAGTTCTTC.

DNA for the CDR3: TGCGGGACGGGGGGCCTCCCAGGCAATGAGCAGTTCTTC. Protein: CGTGGLPGNEQFF. The chain links TRBV29-1 to TRBJ2-1, with D perhaps TRBD2 (7 bases). The CDR3 spans 13 residues. CDR1 is SQVTM and CDR2 is ANQGSEA in the germline V gene.

This clone was picked up a small number of times. CDR3 DNA sequence: TGTGCCAGCATCCCCGGAGAGGGCAGTCGAGCTTTCTTT. It translates to CASIPGEGSRAFF. This chain uses TRBV7-2 with TRBJ1-1, with D unclear. Trimming left V 7 bases short and J 10 bases short, with 19 bases between. CDR1 is SGHTA and CDR2 is FQGNSA in the germline V gene. The CDR3 is 13 residues long.

The chain uses TRBV28 and TRBJ2-5; 10 bases align to TRBD1. The better agreement between TRBJ2-7 and the DNA end casts doubt on the J call. The CDR3 covers 14 residues. Germline values: CDR1 MDHEN, CDR2 SYDVKM. The CDR3 here is CASSPGQGLYEQYF. The CDR3 bases are TGTGCCAGCAGCCCGGGACAGGGGCTCTACGAGCAGTACTTC.

The chain uses TRBV5-4 and TRBJ1-2, with D tentatively TRBD1 (5 bases). Trimming took 0 bases from V and 2 from J, leaving 5 bases between them. This CDR3 has 13 residues. Per the germline V gene, CDR1 is SGHNT and CDR2 is YYREEE (reference sequence). CDR3 sequence reads: CASSLAGNYGYTF. CDR3 nucleotide sequence: TGTGCCAGCAGCTTGGCAGGGAACTATGGCTACACCTTC.

This chain connects TRBV28 to TRBJ2-1; 16 bases are a match to TRBD2. CDR3 length equals 15 residues. Trimming took 4 bases from V and 15 from J; bases not matched to a gene: 9. CDR1 and CDR2 from the germline V gene are MDHEN and SYDVKM. The CDR3 region is CASSSQPGLAGGWFF. CDR3 sequence (DNA): TGTGCCAGCAGTTCCCAACCGGGACTAGCGGGAGGGTGGTTCTTC. Full variable domain (missing parts from reference TRBV28 and TRBJ2-1): DVKVTQSSRYLVKRTGEKVFLECVQDMDHENMFWYRQDPGLGLRLIYFSYDVKMKEKGDIPEGYSVSREKKERFSLILESASTNQTSMYLCASSSQPGLAGGWFFGPGTRLTVL.

The V gene is TRBV7-8, the J gene TRBJ1-5; D is unclear. CDR3 size: 16 residues. Trimming cost V 1 base and J 0 bases, with 10 bases left between them. Germline CDR1 and CDR2: SGHVS and FQNEAQ. CDR3 DNA: TGTGCCAGCAGCTTAGGGCAGTTAAATAGCAATCAGCCCCAGCATTTT. This codes for CASSLGQLNSNQPQHF.

J is TRBJ2-1 and V is TRBV11-2, with D unresolved. The CDR3 is 11 residues long. The germline CDR1 and CDR2 sequences are SGHAT and FQNNGV. Trimming removed 4 bases from V and 10 bases from J, with 8 bases in between. CDR3 protein: CASSSLGEQFF. The CDR3 DNA reads as TGTGCCAGCAGCTCCCTCGGGGAGCAGTTCTTC.

The chain uses TRBV7-9 and TRBJ2-2, with TRBD1 identical over 8 bases. This CDR3 is 16 amino acids long. With V trimmed by 4 bases and J by 2 bases, 6 bases remained unmatched. The germline CDR1 and CDR2 sequences are SEHNR and FQNEAQ (reference sequence). The DNA of the CDR3 is TGTGCCAGCAGCTCACAGACAGGGGAAAACACCGGGGAGCTGTTTTTT. As protein: CASSSQTGENTGELFF.

This clone was detected once. The rearrangement uses TRBV7-2 and TRBJ2-3; 12 bases fit TRBD2. V lost 5 bases and J lost 6; bases outside the gene matches: 6. CDR1 is SGHTA, CDR2 FQGNSA, per germline. This CDR3 has 15 residues. In nucleotides, the CDR3 is TGTGCCAGCAGCCTGACTAGCGGGAGTTTGGATACGCAGTATTTT. As protein: CASSLTSGSLDTQYF.

The V and J genes are TRBV20-1 and TRBJ1-2; D uncertain. CDR1 is DFQATT and CDR2 is SNEGSKA in the germline V gene (reference sequence). This CDR3 region has 11 residues. CDR3 residues: CRSPDQAGYTF. The DNA of the CDR3 is TGCAGGTCTCCCGACCAAGCTGGCTACACCTTC.

This chain uses TRBV7-2 with TRBJ2-7; TRBD2 aligns across 13 bases. CDR3 length equals 14 residues. CDR1 is SGHTA and CDR2 is FQGNSA in the germline V gene. The ends lost 5 bases at V and 5 bases at J; junction bases unmatched: 3. The DNA of the CDR3 is TGTGCCAGCAGCCCAGGGACTAGCGGGAACGAGCAGTACTTC. This translates into CASSPGTSGNEQYF.

V gene TRBV7-8 combines with J gene TRBJ1-2; TRBD1 is a possible D gene (5 bases). V was clipped by 4 bases and J by 0 bases, with 15 bases between them. CDR1 and CDR2 from the germline V gene are SGHVS and FQNEAQ. The CDR3 runs 16 residues. The DNA of the CDR3 is TGTGCCAGCAGCTCGGGGGGTCCGGGGACTAACTATGGCTACACCTTC. Protein sequence: CASSSGGPGTNYGYTF.

The gene calls are TRBV28 and TRBJ2-7; the D gene is possibly TRBD1 (5 bases). This CDR3 region has 22 residues. V dropped 3 bases and J dropped 2 bases, with 35 bases sitting between them. Looked up from germline, CDR1 is MDHEN and CDR2 is SYDVKM. The DNA for the CDR3 is TGTGCCAGCAGTTTCCAGGGTTTCCCCCTGCGGTCGTCTTCCGTACAAACCTACGAGCAGTACTTC. It translates to CASSFQGFPLRSSSVQTYEQYF.

This chain uses TRBV6-6 with TRBJ2-2; possibly TRBD1 for D (5 bases). Trimming removed 5 bases at V and 1 base at J, with 11 bases between. CDR3 length: 15 residues. Germline V CDR1 and CDR2: MNHNY, SVGAGI (reference sequence). Here the CDR3 reads CASSNIQVNTGELFF. CDR3 DNA: TGTGCCAGCAGTAATATACAGGTGAACACCGGGGAGCTGTTTTTT.

The chain has TRBV19 and TRBJ2-1; 8 positions agree with TRBD2. CDR3 size: 14 residues. Germline V lookup: CDR1 LNHDA, CDR2 SQIVND (reference sequence). V was pared by 4 bases and J by 6 bases, with 5 bases of the junction left unmatched. CDR3 sequence reads: CASSRTSTANEQFF. The DNA for the CDR3 is TGTGCCAGTAGTAGGACTAGCACTGCCAATGAGCAGTTCTTC.

The chain has TRBV11-3 and TRBJ2-2, with D possibly matching TRBD1 (5 bases). Germline V gene lookup returns CDR1 SGHNT and CDR2 YENEEA. Trimming removed 5 bases from V and 5 bases from J, with 12 bases in between. This CDR3 contains 14 residues. The CDR3 sequence is CASSPRPGTGELFF. CDR3 DNA sequence: TGTGCCAGCAGCCCTAGGCCAGGGACCGGGGAGCTGTTTTTT.

This clone has just a few counts. This chain joins TRBV2 and TRBJ1-2; D is unresolved. V lost 2 bases and J 5 bases, leaving 18 bases between the germline ends. The germline gives CDR1 SNHLY, CDR2 FYNNEI. The CDR3 spans 16 residues. CDR3 in DNA: TGTGCCAGCAGTGAAACGCTCACCTGGACGAGTTATGGCTACACCTTC. Protein product: CASSETLTWTSYGYTF.

The rearrangement links TRBV5-1 to TRBJ1-2; 7 bases agree with TRBD1. The CDR3 extends over 12 amino acids. Germline CDR1 SGHRS, CDR2 YFSETQ. V shed 6 bases and J 8 bases; nucleotides not matched to a gene: 7. DNA for the CDR3: TGCGCCAGCAAAGGACAGGCCCCGGGCTACACCTTC. Residues: CASKGQAPGYTF. Supplemented by reference TRBV5-1 and TRBJ1-2, the full variable domain reads KAGVTQTPRYLIKTRGQQVTLSCSPISGHRSVSWYQQTPGQGLQFLFEYFSETQRNKGNFPGRFSGRQFSNSRSEMNVSTLELGDSALYLCASKGQAPGYTFGSGTRLTVV.

The genes are TRBV7-2 and TRBJ2-3; D is perhaps TRBD1 (6 bases). Germline V gene sequence: CDR1 SGHTA, CDR2 FQGNSA. This CDR3 is 17 amino acids long. V lost 8 bases and J 2 bases, leaving 23 bases between the germline ends. The CDR3 loop is CASSLAPTQGYTDTQYF. CDR3 nucleotide sequence: TGTGCCAGCTCCTTAGCCCCCACCCAGGGGTACACAGATACGCAGTATTTT. Drawing the rest from reference TRBV7-2 and TRBJ2-3, the complete variable domain is GAGVSQSPSNKVTEKGKDVELRCDPISGHTALYWYRQSLGQGLEFLIYFQGNSAPDKSGLPSDRFSAERTGGSVSTLTIQRTQQEDSAVYLCASSLAPTQGYTDTQYFGPGTRLTVL.

The V call is TRBV19, the J call TRBJ2-7; D may match TRBD1 or TRBD2 (6 bases each). Per the germline V gene, CDR1 is LNHDA and CDR2 is SQIVND (reference sequence). The V end lost 7 bases, the J end lost 3 bases, and 22 bases lay between the germline ends. The CDR3 totals 16 residues. In nucleotides, the CDR3 is TGTGCCAGTACCGACAGGTCGGGGGTGGATTACTACGAGCAGTACTTC. Its translation: CASTDRSGVDYYEQYF. The whole variable domain, filled in from reference TRBV19 and TRBJ2-7, reads DGGITQSPKYLFRKEGQNVTLSCEQNLNHDAMYWYRQDPGQGLRLIYYSQIVNDFQKGDIAEGYSVSREKKESFPLTVTSAQKNPTAFYLCASTDRSGVDYYEQYFGPGTRLTVT.